The 7 T cell receptor beta chains presented below share a single source sample, sequenced in a study of regulatory T cells in long-lasting Graves disease. Described time point: persistent/refractory GD, antithyroid drugs over 5 years with positive TRAb. There was RNA extracted from PBMCs, and the TCR library was made from it. Arm-PCR with iRepertoire HTBI primers amplified the CDR3 regions for these TCR beta libraries. TCRdb reanalysed the multiplex PCR reads using MiXCR and keeps one entry per CDR3 protein. The data hold roughly 450,000 distinct CDR3 sequences, with less than 25% observed a single time. Sequenced material: peripheral blood mononuclear cells (PBMCs), taken when the disease was refractory, from a patient treated with antithyroid drugs. The receptors derive from a female donor with Graves disease.

This clonotype appeared many times. V and J are TRBV6-5 and TRBJ2-5, with D maybe TRBD2 (6 bases). The CDR3 spans 17 residues. Germline values: CDR1 MNHEY, CDR2 SVGAGI. Trimming shortened V by 2 bases and J by 1 base, and 17 bases separated the two germline ends. The CDR3 here is CASSYRGKRRLQETQYF. As DNA, the CDR3 is TGTGCCAGCAGTTACCGGGGGAAGCGGAGACTCCAAGAGACCCAGTACTTC.

This chain connects TRBV5-8 to TRBJ2-2; 8 nucleotides line up with TRBD2. V shed 2 bases and J 1 base; nucleotides not matched to a gene: 4. Germline values: CDR1 SGHTS, CDR2 YDEGEE. CDR3 length: 16 residues. The CDR3 DNA follows: TGTGCCAGCAGCTTCCCTAGCGGGTTGAACACCGGGGAGCTGTTTTTT. Translating it yields CASSFPSGLNTGELFF. Complete variable domain (other parts from reference TRBV5-8 and TRBJ2-2): EAGVTQSPTHLIKTRGQQATLRCSPISGHTSVYWYQQALGLGLQFLLWYDEGEERNRGNFPPRFSGRQFPNYSSELNVNALELEDSALYLCASSFPSGLNTGELFFGEGSRLTVL.

This clonotype was counted many times. The chain combines TRBV6-5 with TRBJ2-7; maybe TRBD1 (6 bases). Germline CDR1 and CDR2: MNHEY and SVGAGI. Trimming took off 4 bases at V and 5 bases at J, with 12 bases between the two ends. The length of the CDR3 is 13 residues. DNA of the CDR3: TGTGCCAGCAGTTTACTACAGGGCAACGAGCAGTACTTC. It yields the protein CASSLLQGNEQYF.

The gene calls are TRBV28 and TRBJ2-5; TRBD1 aligns across 8 bases. CDR1 and CDR2 (germline): MDHEN, SYDVKM. The CDR3 is 16 amino acids. V shed 4 bases and J 3 bases; nucleotides not matched to a gene: 10. For the CDR3, the DNA is TGTGCCAGCAGTTCAGGTCCCATGACAGGGGAAGAGACCCAGTACTTC. As protein: CASSSGPMTGEETQYF.

This clonotype was recorded at least ten times. The V gene is TRBV11-2, the J gene TRBJ2-5; D remains ambiguous. Trimming pared 0 bases from V and 5 bases from J, leaving 13 bases between. Germline assignment: CDR1 SGHAT and CDR2 FQNNGV. The length of the CDR3 is 15 residues. Here the CDR3 reads CASSLDLQSWETQYF. CDR3 nucleotides: TGTGCCAGCAGCTTAGATCTGCAGTCTTGGGAGACCCAGTACTTC.

The chain has TRBV7-2 and TRBJ2-5; 12 positions match TRBD2. The CDR3 covers 18 residues. From germline, CDR1 is SGHTA and CDR2 FQGNSA. V trimming: 2 bases; J trimming: 4 bases; junction bases outside the gene matches: 11. The CDR3 reads CASSLKTSGSGGRETQYF. For the CDR3, the DNA is TGTGCCAGCAGCTTAAAGACTAGCGGGAGTGGGGGCCGAGAGACCCAGTACTTC.

This clonotype was found many times. J is TRBJ2-7 and V is TRBV6-2 or TRBV6-3; 8 nucleotides match TRBD2. V dropped 2 bases and J dropped 3; count of bases not matched to a gene: 6. The CDR3 contains 15 residues. In germline, CDR1 is MNHEY, CDR2 SVGEGT. CDR3 sequence (DNA): TGTGCCAGCAGTTACCCGGCGGGGGGAGACTACGAGCAGTACTTC. This gives the protein CASSYPAGGDYEQYF.